This TCR beta chain was found in a study of blood T cell repertoires in COVID-19. CDR3 size: 18 residues. The germline V gene encodes CDR1 SGHDT and CDR2 YYEEEE. Trimming cost V 1 base and J 5 bases; bases outside gene matches: 13. Authors' processing steps: Scientists estimated how many nucleated cells there were by amplifying reference gene primers. Repertoires were generated with immunoSEQ multiplex PCR, while TCRdb's copy carries only in-frame clones and drops some. The V and J calls and the clone size are those of that table, but D and trimming were determined from the DNA. Of some 300,000 clones in the sample, 85% to 90% are singletons; the top ten hold 6.3%.

This chain joins TRBV5-6 and TRBJ1-4, with 8 bases lining up with TRBD1. The receptor was derived from a woman aged 45-65 years with COVID-19, enrolled during active disease. The sequenced material came from peripheral blood. CDR3 DNA sequence: TGTGCCAGCAGCTTGCAGGGCTGGGGACAGGTGAACAATGAAAAACTGTTTTTT. Translating it yields CASSLQGWGQVNNEKLFF.